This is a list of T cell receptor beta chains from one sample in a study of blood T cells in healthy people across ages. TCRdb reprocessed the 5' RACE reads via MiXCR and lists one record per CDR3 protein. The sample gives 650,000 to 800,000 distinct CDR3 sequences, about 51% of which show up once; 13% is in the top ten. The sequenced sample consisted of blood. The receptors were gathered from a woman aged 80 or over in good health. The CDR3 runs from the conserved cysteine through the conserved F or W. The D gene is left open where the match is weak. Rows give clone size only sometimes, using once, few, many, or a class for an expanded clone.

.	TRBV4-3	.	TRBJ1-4	TGCGCCAGCAGCCAAGTACACCCTAAGCCGGAAAAACTGTTTTTT	CASSQVHPKPEKLFF
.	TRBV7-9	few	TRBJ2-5	TGTGCCAGCAGCTCCTCAAGGGGGGACAGATACAATGAGCAGTACTTC	CASSSSRGDRYNEQYF
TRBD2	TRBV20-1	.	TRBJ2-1	TGCAGTGCTAGAGATAGGGCTAGCGGGGGACCCTACAATGAGCAGTTCTTC	CSARDRASGGPYNEQFF
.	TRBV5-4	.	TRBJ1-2	TGTGCCAGCAGCTTCCATGAGGGCTACACCTTC	CASSFHEGYTF
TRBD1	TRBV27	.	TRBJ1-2	TGTGCCAGCAGTTTACTCGGACAGGGGGCGCATGGCTACACCTTC	CASSLLGQGAHGYTF
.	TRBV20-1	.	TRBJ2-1	TGCAGTGCTAGAGACCGGCTAGCCGTAGATGAGCAGTTCTTC	CSARDRLAVDEQFF
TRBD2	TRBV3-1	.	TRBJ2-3	TGTGCCAGCAGCCAACGTGGACTAGGTCCCTCCGATACGCAGTATTTT	CASSQRGLGPSDTQYF
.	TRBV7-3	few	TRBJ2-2	TGTGCAAGCAGCTTATTAAGCACAGGAGCTAACACCGGGGAGCTGTTTTTT	CASSLLSTGANTGELFF
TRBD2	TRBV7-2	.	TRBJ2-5	TGTGCCAGCAGCACTAGCGGGGGGATCCAAGAGACCCAGTACTTC	CASSTSGGIQETQYF
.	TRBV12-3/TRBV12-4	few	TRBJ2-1	TGTGCCAGCAGGAAACAGGGATTTGAGGGTGAGCAGTTCTTC	CASRKQGFEGEQFF
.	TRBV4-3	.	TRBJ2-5	TGCGCCAGCAGCCAAGGAACAGGTGGAGAGACCCAGTACTTC	CASSQGTGGETQYF
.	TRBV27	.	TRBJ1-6	TGTGCCAGCGGGGGGGCAGGGACGCATAATTCACCCCTCCACTTT	CASGGAGTHNSPLHF
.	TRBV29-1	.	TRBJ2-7	TGCAGCGTTCGACAGGCGAGCTCCTACGAGCAGTACTTC	CSVRQASSYEQYF
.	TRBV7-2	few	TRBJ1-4	TGTGCCAGCAGCCGACACAACCCAGAAAAACTGTTTTTT	CASSRHNPEKLFF
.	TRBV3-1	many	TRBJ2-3	TGTGCCAGCAGCCAAGCCGGCGGTAGCACAGATACGCAGTATTTT	CASSQAGGSTDTQYF
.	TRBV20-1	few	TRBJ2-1	TGCAGTGCTAGAGACAGGGGCAATGAGCAGTTCTTC	CSARDRGNEQFF
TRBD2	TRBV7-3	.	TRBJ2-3	TGTGCCAGCAGCTCCCCGACTAGCGGGGGCCCCACAGATACGCAGTATTTT	CASSSPTSGGPTDTQYF
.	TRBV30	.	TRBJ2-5	TGTGCCTGGAGTAACAGCGAACAAGAGACCCAGTACTTC	CAWSNSEQETQYF
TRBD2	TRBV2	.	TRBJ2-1	TGTGCCAGCAGCAGGCTAGCGGGGGGCCGAACCATCAATGAGCAGTTCTTC	CASSRLAGGRTINEQFF
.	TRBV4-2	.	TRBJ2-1	TGTGCCAGCAGCCCCAGGAGGGACTCTAGTTCTAATGACGAGTTCTTC	CASSPRRDSSSNDEFF
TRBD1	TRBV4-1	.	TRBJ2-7	TGCGCCAGCAGCCAGGGGACAGGGGCTCCCTACGAGCAGTACTTC	CASSQGTGAPYEQYF
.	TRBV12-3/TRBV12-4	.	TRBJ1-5	TGTGCCAGCAGTTTAGGGTGGACAGACAATCAGCCCCAGCATTTT	CASSLGWTDNQPQHF
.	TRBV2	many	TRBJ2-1	TGTGCCAGCAGTGACAGCCTCGAGGGTGAGCAGTTCTTC	CASSDSLEGEQFF